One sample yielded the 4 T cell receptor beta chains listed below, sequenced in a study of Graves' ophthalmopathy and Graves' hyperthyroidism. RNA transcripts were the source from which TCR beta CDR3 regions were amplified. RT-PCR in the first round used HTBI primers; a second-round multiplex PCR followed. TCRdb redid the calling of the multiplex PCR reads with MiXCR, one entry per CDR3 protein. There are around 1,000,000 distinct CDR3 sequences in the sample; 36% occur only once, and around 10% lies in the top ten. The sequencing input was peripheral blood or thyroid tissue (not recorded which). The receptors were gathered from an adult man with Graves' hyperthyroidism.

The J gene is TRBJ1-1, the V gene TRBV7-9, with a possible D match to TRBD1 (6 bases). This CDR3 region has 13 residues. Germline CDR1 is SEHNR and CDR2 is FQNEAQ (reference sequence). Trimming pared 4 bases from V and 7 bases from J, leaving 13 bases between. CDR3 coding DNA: TGTGCCAGCAGCTGGGCGGGGACATATGAAGCTTTCTTT. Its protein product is CASSWAGTYEAFF.

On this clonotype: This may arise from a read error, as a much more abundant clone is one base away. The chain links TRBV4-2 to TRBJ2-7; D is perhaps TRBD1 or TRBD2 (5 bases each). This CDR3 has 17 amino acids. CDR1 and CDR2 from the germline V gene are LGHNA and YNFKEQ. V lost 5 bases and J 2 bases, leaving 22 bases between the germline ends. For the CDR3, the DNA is TGTGCCAGCAGCTTGCCCGGGGCCAATACGAGCGCCTACGAGCAGTACTTC. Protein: CASSLPGANTSAYEQYF.

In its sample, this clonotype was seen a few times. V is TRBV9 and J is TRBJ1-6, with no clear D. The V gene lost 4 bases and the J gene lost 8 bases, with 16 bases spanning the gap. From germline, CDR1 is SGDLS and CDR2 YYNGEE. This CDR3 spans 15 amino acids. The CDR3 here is CASSLAGSLDSPLHF. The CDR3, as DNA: TGTGCCAGCAGCTTGGCGGGCAGTCTTGATTCACCCCTCCACTTT.

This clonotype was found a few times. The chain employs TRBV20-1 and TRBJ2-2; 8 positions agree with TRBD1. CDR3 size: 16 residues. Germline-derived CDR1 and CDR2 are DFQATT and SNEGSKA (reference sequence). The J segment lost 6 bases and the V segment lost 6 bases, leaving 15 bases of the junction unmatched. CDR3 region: CSAKNRGRKGSGELFF. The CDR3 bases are TGCAGTGCCAAGAACAGGGGGAGAAAAGGGTCCGGGGAGCTGTTTTTT.